The clone carrying this T cell receptor beta chain was detected once. These data are taken from a study of blood T cell repertoires in COVID-19. Study overall: Both acute and convalescent COVID-19 samples were obtained from the United States, Italy and Spain. T cells, B-cell-depleted T cells, or PBMCs provided the cDNA or gDNA that served as material.

The germline V gene has CDR1 SGHKS and CDR2 YYEKEE (reference sequence). The CDR3 is made up of 14 amino acids. V shed 2 bases and J 4 bases; nucleotides not matched to a gene: 4. Methods used by the authors: Reference gene primers were amplified, and this amplification served to estimate nucleated cell counts. TCRdb keeps only in-frame clones here, not all; method: immunoSEQ multiplex PCR. V and J calls and clone size are copied from that table; D and trimming were computed from the DNA. The sample lists about 80,000 clones, approximately 88% occurring once. V usage is TRBV5-5 and J usage is TRBJ2-3; 7 bases are a match to TRBD1. The sequence was collected from an elderly woman with acute or convalescent COVID-19. Material: peripheral blood. In nucleotides, the CDR3 is TGTGCCAGCAGCTTACAGGGGCCAGCAGATACGCAGTATTTT. Translating gives CASSLQGPADTQYF.